Included here is one T cell receptor beta chain sequence, with context. As yet, its antigen is unknown. V shed 5 bases and J shed 6 bases, with 17 bases lying between them. Germline-derived CDR1 and CDR2 are MNHNY and SVGAGI (reference sequence). This CDR3 has 14 amino acids. The sample belongs to a study of PD-1 blockade in classical Hodgkin lymphoma. Time point noted: cycle 4 day 1 (C4D1), after six to seven weeks of nivolumab. Each patient's relapse followed autologous stem cell transplantation, and brentuximab vedotin exposure varied. Researchers report purifying CD4+ T cells from thawed PBMCs by magnetic negative selection. Study-wide points: Patients with an early start, nivolumab under 1 year after ASCT, were excluded. Whoever responded completely had baseline diversity much like that seen in newly diagnosed patients. CD4+ TCR diversity, unlike CD8+, climbed significantly by C4D1. Reports indicated that newly diagnosed patients had lower baseline TCR diversity than healthy donors did.

The data were produced by immunoSEQ multiplex PCR, yet TCRdb's version contains in-frame clones alone and is incomplete. The sample holds 25,000 to 35,000 clones, 70% to 85% seen once. The receptor was isolated from a human donor with classical Hodgkin lymphoma. This specimen was CD4+ T cells from blood, taken before the fourth cycle of nivolumab. The rearrangement joins TRBV6-6 to TRBJ2-7; D is possibly TRBD1 or TRBD2 (5 bases each). The CDR3 nucleotides are TGTGCCAGCAGTACCCCAGGGCTGAGGGGCGAGCAGTACTTC. This sequence encodes CASSTPGLRGEQYF.